One sample yielded the 30 T cell receptor beta chains listed below, sequenced in a study of T cell responses to AZD1222 COVID-19 vaccine. Measured with immunoSEQ multiplex PCR; TCRdb has only the in-frame clones, and not every one. The sample consists of roughly 67,000 clones, 89% of them appearing once. The sequenced sample was peripheral blood, obtained 28 days after the second AZD1222 dose. The receptors come from an adult who received the AZD1222 COVID-19 vaccine.

For the CDR3, the DNA is TGCGCCAGCAGCTTGGCGACACCCCCGCGGGAGCAGTACTTC. As protein: CASSLATPPREQYF. V gene TRBV5-1 combines with J gene TRBJ2-7; D unresolved. The germline V gene encodes CDR1 SGHRS and CDR2 YFSETQ. The V gene lost 0 bases and the J gene lost 7 bases, with 14 bases spanning the gap. The CDR3 contains 14 residues.

This rearrangement joins TRBV5-8 to TRBJ2-2, with a weak D call TRBD1 (5 bases). Germline CDR1 SGHTS, CDR2 YDEGEE. V dropped 2 bases and J dropped 0 bases, with 8 bases sitting between them. This CDR3 is 15 amino acids long. This CDR3 is CASSLDSTNTGELFF. The CDR3 DNA reads TGTGCCAGCAGCTTAGACAGTACGAACACCGGGGAGCTGTTTTTT.

The CDR3 loop reads CASTRDGGPGGYEQYF. DNA for the CDR3: TGTGCCAGTACCCGAGATGGGGGACCTGGGGGTTACGAGCAGTACTTC. This chain links TRBV19 with TRBJ2-7, with D possibly called TRBD1 or TRBD2 (5 bases each). There are 16 residues in the CDR3. CDR1 LNHDA and CDR2 SQIVND come from the germline V gene (reference sequence). Trimming pared 7 bases from V and 4 bases from J, leaving 23 bases between.

V usage is TRBV29-1 and J usage is TRBJ2-1, with 11 positions matching TRBD2. Germline V gene data show CDR1 as SQVTM and CDR2 as ANQGSEA. The CDR3 is made up of 16 amino acids. Trimming took 1 base from V and 4 from J; bases not matched to a gene: 6. In nucleotides, the CDR3 is TGCAGCGTTGAAGGCGGCGGGACTAGCGGTTACAATGAGCAGTTCTTC. Amino acid sequence: CSVEGGGTSGYNEQFF.

The chain has TRBV6-5 and TRBJ1-3, with 7 bases aligning to TRBD1. The J segment lost 4 bases and the V segment lost 4 bases, leaving 10 bases of the junction unmatched. The germline CDR1 and CDR2 sequences are MNHEY and SVGAGI. This CDR3 is built from 16 residues. The CDR3 nucleotides are TGTGCCAGCAGTTCCACAGACAGGGTCACCGGAAACACCATATATTTT. Translated, it gives CASSSTDRVTGNTIYF.

This clone was detected only once. V and J are TRBV6-2 or TRBV6-3 and TRBJ1-2; D is unresolved. CDR3 size: 13 residues. V was trimmed by 0 bases and J by 8 bases, leaving 10 bases between them. The germline CDR1 and CDR2 sequences are MNHEY and SVGEGT. The CDR3 region is CASSYSQMWGYTF. CDR3 in DNA: TGTGCCAGCAGTTACTCCCAGATGTGGGGCTACACCTTC.

The rearrangement uses TRBV19 and TRBJ2-2; 8 bases match TRBD2. This CDR3 spans 16 amino acids. J lost 4 bases, V lost 2 bases, and 6 bases had no gene match. Germline loops: CDR1 LNHDA, CDR2 SQIVND (reference sequence). The chain's CDR3 is CASSIRSSGSTGELFF. The CDR3 DNA reads TGTGCCAGTAGTATACGGTCAAGCGGGAGCACCGGGGAGCTGTTTTTT.

The V call is TRBV3-1 (or the pseudogene TRBV3-2), the J call TRBJ1-2; D unresolved. Germline V gene sequence: CDR1 LGHDT, CDR2 YNNKEL (reference sequence). V was cut by 3 bases and J by 0 bases, with 8 bases left in between. This CDR3 is built from 14 residues. The CDR3: CASSHYGTNYGYTF. The CDR3 DNA reads TGTGCCAGCAGCCATTACGGGACTAACTATGGCTACACCTTC.

The rearrangement links TRBV5-4 to TRBJ1-2; no definite D call. The CDR3 extends over 12 amino acids. Trimming took off 4 bases at V and 7 bases at J, with 11 bases between the two ends. Germline lookup yields CDR1 SGHNT and CDR2 YYREEE (reference sequence). CDR3 nucleotide sequence: TGTGCCAGCAGCCCACCCGAGGGTGGCTACACCTTC. It codes for CASSPPEGGYTF.

The CDR3 DNA is TGTGCCAGCAGCGGGTCAGGCAGGATCAATCAGCCCCAGCATTTT. It specifies CASSGSGRINQPQHF. This chain links TRBV27 with TRBJ1-5, with no clear D. The germline gives CDR1 MNHEY, CDR2 SMNVEV (reference sequence). This CDR3 is 15 amino acids long. Trimming removed 6 bases from V and 3 bases from J, with 15 bases in between.

The chain joins TRBV7-9 to TRBJ2-1; a weak D match, TRBD1 (5 bases). This CDR3 contains 15 residues. Germline lookup yields CDR1 SEHNR and CDR2 FQNEAQ (reference sequence). V was trimmed by 3 bases and J by 5 bases, leaving 14 bases between them. Here the CDR3 reads CASSLPWVDNNEQFF. The CDR3 nucleotides read TGTGCCAGCAGCTTGCCGTGGGTGGACAACAATGAGCAGTTCTTC. The full variable domain, with the rest looked up from reference TRBV7-9 and TRBJ2-1, is DTGVSQNPRHKITKRGQNVTFRCDPISEHNRLYWYRQTLGQGPEFLTYFQNEAQLEKSRLLSDRFSAERPKGSFSTLEIQRTEQGDSAMYLCASSLPWVDNNEQFFGPGTRLTVL.

The chain couples TRBV5-6 to TRBJ1-6; D perhaps matches TRBD1 (6 bases). The CDR3 runs to 14 residues. Trimming removed 2 bases at V and 9 bases at J, with 12 bases between. Germline CDR1 SGHDT, CDR2 YYEEEE. The CDR3 loop reads CASSLNRVGSPLHF. The CDR3 DNA follows: TGTGCCAGCAGCTTAAACAGGGTCGGTTCACCCCTCCACTTT.

The chain is built from TRBV7-3 and TRBJ1-6, with a possible D match to TRBD1 (5 bases). Trimming cost V 0 bases and J 3 bases, with 6 bases left between them. The V gene's germline CDR1 is SGHTA and CDR2 FQGTGA. This CDR3 is built from 15 residues. The CDR3 is CASSLTGLYNSPLHF. CDR3 nucleotide sequence: TGTGCCAGCAGCTTAACGGGGCTCTATAATTCACCCCTCCACTTT.

This clone was observed a few times. The V call is TRBV6-5, the J call TRBJ2-1; D is possibly TRBD2 (6 bases). CDR1 is MNHEY, CDR2 SVGAGI, per germline. The CDR3 consists of 16 residues. V was trimmed by 1 base and J by 7 bases, leaving 17 bases between them. The CDR3 loop reads CASSYWRGGQTNEQFF. The CDR3 nucleotides are TGTGCCAGCAGTTACTGGAGGGGCGGTCAAACGAATGAGCAGTTCTTC.

The rearrangement joins TRBV7-2 to TRBJ2-3; no definite D call. V gave up 7 bases and J gave up 7 bases, with 15 bases separating them. CDR3 length: 13 residues. Per germline, CDR1 SGHTA and CDR2 FQGNSA. The CDR3 DNA reads TGTGCCAGCACCCCCCTCCGGGTGCATACGCAGTATTTT. Translation: CASTPLRVHTQYF.

The chain couples TRBV10-3 to TRBJ1-3; a possible D gene is TRBD1 (5 bases). Germline CDR1 is ENHRY and CDR2 is SYGVKD. This CDR3 is built from 13 residues. The V end lost 11 bases, the J end lost 0 bases, and 11 bases lay between the germline ends. CDR3 nucleotide sequence: TGTGCCGTAAAAGGGGCCTCTGGAAACACCATATATTTT. Translation: CAVKGASGNTIYF.

The chain carries TRBV28 and TRBJ1-4, with unresolved D. From germline, CDR1 is MDHEN and CDR2 SYDVKM. The CDR3 contains 12 residues. V gave up 5 bases and J gave up 4 bases, with 5 bases separating them. DNA of the CDR3: TGTGCCAGCAGTCTCTTTAATGAAAAACTGTTTTTT. Translated, it gives CASSLFNEKLFF.

CDR3 loop: CASSQSLEGGEQYF. CDR3 sequence (DNA): TGTGCCAGCAGCCAGTCGTTAGAGGGTGGAGAGCAGTACTTC. The V call is TRBV7-2, the J call TRBJ2-7, with D possibly TRBD2 on 5 matching bases. The CDR3 is made up of 14 amino acids. V lost 5 bases and J 7 bases, leaving 18 bases between the germline ends. Germline V gene lookup returns CDR1 SGHTA and CDR2 FQGNSA.

V gene TRBV6-5 combines with J gene TRBJ2-7; 10 bases line up with TRBD1. The CDR3 totals 15 residues. Germline loops: CDR1 MNHEY, CDR2 SVGAGI. V lost 2 bases to trimming and J lost 4 bases; unmatched junction nucleotides: 5. CDR3: CASSYDRDRGYEQYF. The CDR3 DNA reads as TGTGCCAGCAGTTACGACCGGGACAGGGGATACGAGCAGTACTTC.

The chain employs TRBV6-5 and TRBJ2-7, with 7 bases identical to TRBD1. Per germline, CDR1 MNHEY and CDR2 SVGAGI. The J segment lost 2 bases and the V segment lost 10 bases, leaving 14 bases of the junction unmatched. The CDR3 is 15 amino acids. The CDR3 bases are TGTGCCACCCGAAGGGCAGACAGGGCCCCCTACGAGCAGTACTTC. This codes for CATRRADRAPYEQYF.

The chain employs TRBV7-9 and TRBJ1-5; no clear D gene. V was shortened by 4 bases and J by 2 bases, with 6 bases between the two germline ends. The V gene's germline CDR1 is SEHNR and CDR2 FQNEAQ (reference sequence). CDR3 length: 13 amino acids. CDR3 amino acids: CASSSGRNQPQHF. Here the CDR3 DNA reads TGTGCCAGCAGCTCGGGCCGCAATCAGCCCCAGCATTTT.

The gene calls are TRBV2 and TRBJ1-2, with D possibly TRBD1 on 5 matching bases. CDR3 length: 14 residues. V was cut by 4 bases and J by 4 bases, with 13 bases left in between. Germline CDR1 is SNHLY and CDR2 is FYNNEI. Here the CDR3 DNA reads TGTGCCAGCAGTGCAATGGGGGTTCGCTATGGCTACACCTTC. Its translation: CASSAMGVRYGYTF.

This clone was seen once. The chain recombines TRBV5-1 with TRBJ2-1; D may be TRBD2 (5 bases). The CDR3 has 15 residues. Germline assignment: CDR1 SGHRS and CDR2 YFSETQ. Deletions cut 4 bases from V and 7 bases from J, with 18 bases between. The DNA of the CDR3 is TGCGCCAGCAGCGCTGACTACACTCCTACAAATGAGCAGTTCTTC. It encodes CASSADYTPTNEQFF.

This clone was seen once. The V and J genes are TRBV7-8 and TRBJ2-5; a possible D gene is TRBD1 (5 bases). The germline V gene encodes CDR1 SGHVS and CDR2 FQNEAQ. V lost 4 bases and J lost 5, with 14 bases in between. This CDR3 is built from 14 residues. The CDR3 sequence is CASSSLGVSETQYF. CDR3 bases: TGTGCCAGCAGCTCCCTAGGGGTATCCGAGACCCAGTACTTC.

The V call is TRBV7-2, the J call TRBJ2-3; D may correspond to TRBD1 or TRBD2 (6 bases each). Germline-derived CDR1 and CDR2 are SGHTA and FQGNSA. The CDR3 extends over 15 amino acids. The germline V and J ends were trimmed by 7 bases and 2 bases, with 16 bases remaining between them. The CDR3 bases are TGTGCCAGCAAACTAGGGGGACTGAACACAGATACGCAGTATTTT. Translated: CASKLGGLNTDTQYF. Filled out from reference TRBV7-2 and TRBJ2-3, the complete variable domain reads GAGVSQSPSNKVTEKGKDVELRCDPISGHTALYWYRQSLGQGLEFLIYFQGNSAPDKSGLPSDRFSAERTGGSVSTLTIQRTQQEDSAVYLCASKLGGLNTDTQYFGPGTRLTVL.

V is TRBV7-9 and J is TRBJ2-7, with 8 bases aligning to TRBD1. Germline CDR1 reads SEHNR; CDR2 reads FQNEAQ (reference sequence). V trimming: 6 bases; J trimming: 2 bases; junction bases outside the gene matches: 6. The CDR3 is 14 residues long. The CDR3 sequence: CASRDTGGAYEQYF. CDR3 in DNA: TGTGCCAGCAGGGATACAGGGGGTGCCTACGAGCAGTACTTC.

This sequence joins TRBV7-3 and TRBJ2-1; D is unclear. V was trimmed by 1 base and J by 4 bases, leaving 14 bases between them. The CDR3 has 16 amino acids. Germline values: CDR1 SGHTA, CDR2 FQGTGA. The DNA for the CDR3 is TGTGCCAGCAGCTTAAGGACCGCCGGCCGTTACAATGAGCAGTTCTTC. It is translated as CASSLRTAGRYNEQFF.

This sequence joins TRBV19 and TRBJ2-2, with D possibly being TRBD1 or TRBD2 (6 bases each). The germline CDR1 and CDR2 sequences are LNHDA and SQIVND (reference sequence). V was pared by 2 bases and J by 7 bases, with 11 bases between. The CDR3 consists of 14 residues. CDR3 nucleotide sequence: TGTGCCAGTAGTATAACGGGGGCCCACGGGGAGCTGTTTTTT. Translated, it gives CASSITGAHGELFF.

The chain recombines TRBV15 with TRBJ1-5; D is ambiguous. This CDR3 region has 17 residues. Germline-derived CDR1 and CDR2 are LNHNV and YYDKDF (reference sequence). V was shortened by 5 bases and J by 2 bases, with 19 bases between the two germline ends. CDR3 DNA: TGTGCCACCAGCCCAGCCACGGGCGGTTTCGGCAATCAGCCCCAGCATTTT. Its translation: CATSPATGGFGNQPQHF.

The genes are TRBV7-2 and TRBJ2-1; TRBD1 might be the D (5 bases). Germline V gene sequence: CDR1 SGHTA, CDR2 FQGNSA. The CDR3 contains 15 residues. The ends were cut back, 1 base at V and 8 bases at J, with 15 bases in the middle. The CDR3 DNA is TGTGCCAGCAGCTTAGTCTCAGGGCCTGTGTATGAGCAGTTCTTC. Translating gives CASSLVSGPVYEQFF.